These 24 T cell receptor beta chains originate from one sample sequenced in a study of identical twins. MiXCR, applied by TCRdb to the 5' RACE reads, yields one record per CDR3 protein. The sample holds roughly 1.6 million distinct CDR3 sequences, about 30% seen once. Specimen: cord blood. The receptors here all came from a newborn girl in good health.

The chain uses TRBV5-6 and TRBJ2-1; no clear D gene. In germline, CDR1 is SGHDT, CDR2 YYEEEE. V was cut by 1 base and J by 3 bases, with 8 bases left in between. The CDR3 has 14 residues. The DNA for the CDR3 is TGTGCCAGCAGCTTGTTGGTACGCTACAATGAGCAGTTCTTC. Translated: CASSLLVRYNEQFF.

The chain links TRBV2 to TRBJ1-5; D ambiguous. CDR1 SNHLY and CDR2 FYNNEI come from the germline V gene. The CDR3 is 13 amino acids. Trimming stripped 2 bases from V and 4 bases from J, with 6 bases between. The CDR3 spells CASSEFQNQPQHF. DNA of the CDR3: TGTGCCAGCAGTGAATTCCAAAATCAGCCCCAGCATTTT. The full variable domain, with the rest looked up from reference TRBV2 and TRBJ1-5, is EPEVTQTPSHQVTQMGQEVILRCVPISNHLYFYWYRQILGQKVEFLVSFYNNEISEKSEIFDDQFSVERPDGSNFTLKIRSTKLEDSAMYFCASSEFQNQPQHFGDGTRLSIL.

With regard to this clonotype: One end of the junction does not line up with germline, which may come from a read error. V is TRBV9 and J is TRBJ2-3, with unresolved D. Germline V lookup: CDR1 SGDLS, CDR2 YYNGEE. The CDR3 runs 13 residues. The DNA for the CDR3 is TGTGCCAGCAGCGTAGGGAACACAGATGCGCAGTATTTT. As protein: CASSVGNTDAQYF.

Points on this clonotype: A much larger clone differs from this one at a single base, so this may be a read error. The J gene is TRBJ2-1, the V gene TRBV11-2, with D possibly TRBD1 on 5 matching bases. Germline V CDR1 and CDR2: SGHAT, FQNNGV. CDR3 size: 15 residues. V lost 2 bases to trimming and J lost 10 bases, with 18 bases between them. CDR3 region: CASSLFQVGPYEQFF. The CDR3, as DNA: TGTGCCAGCAGCTTATTCCAGGTGGGGCCCTACGAGCAGTTCTTC.

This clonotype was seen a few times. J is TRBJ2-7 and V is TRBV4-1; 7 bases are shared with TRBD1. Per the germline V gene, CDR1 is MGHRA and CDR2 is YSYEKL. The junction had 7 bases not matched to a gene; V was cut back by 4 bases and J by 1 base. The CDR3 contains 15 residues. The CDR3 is CASSLTATGSYEQYF. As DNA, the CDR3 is TGCGCCAGCAGCCTAACTGCGACAGGGTCCTACGAGCAGTACTTC.

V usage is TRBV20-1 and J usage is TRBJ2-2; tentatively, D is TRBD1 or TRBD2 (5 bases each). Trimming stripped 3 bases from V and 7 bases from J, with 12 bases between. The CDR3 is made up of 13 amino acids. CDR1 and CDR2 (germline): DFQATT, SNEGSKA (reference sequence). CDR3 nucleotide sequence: TGCAGTGCTAGCGGGGCAAGCAACGGGGAGCTGTTTTTT. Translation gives CSASGASNGELFF.

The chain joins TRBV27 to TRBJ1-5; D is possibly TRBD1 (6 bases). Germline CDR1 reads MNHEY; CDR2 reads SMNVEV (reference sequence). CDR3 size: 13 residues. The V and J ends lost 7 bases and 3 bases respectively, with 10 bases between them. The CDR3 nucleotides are TGTGCCAGCAAAGGACAGTACAATCAGCCCCAGCATTTT. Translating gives CASKGQYNQPQHF.

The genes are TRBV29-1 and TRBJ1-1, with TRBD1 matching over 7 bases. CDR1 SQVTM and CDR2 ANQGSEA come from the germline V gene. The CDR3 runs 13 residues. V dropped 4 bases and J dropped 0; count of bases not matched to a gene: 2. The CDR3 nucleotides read TGCAGCGTTGTTCAGGGGGTGAACACTGAAGCTTTCTTT. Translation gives CSVVQGVNTEAFF.

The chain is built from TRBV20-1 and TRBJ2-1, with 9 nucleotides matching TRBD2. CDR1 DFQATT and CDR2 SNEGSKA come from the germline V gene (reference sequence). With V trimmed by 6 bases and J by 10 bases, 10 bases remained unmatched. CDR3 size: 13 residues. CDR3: CSARLADHYEQFF. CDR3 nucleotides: TGCAGTGCGCGACTAGCGGACCATTACGAGCAGTTCTTC.

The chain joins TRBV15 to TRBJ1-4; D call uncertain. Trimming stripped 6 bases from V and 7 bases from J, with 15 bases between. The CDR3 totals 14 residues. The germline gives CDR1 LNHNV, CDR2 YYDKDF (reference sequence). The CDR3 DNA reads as TGTGCCACCAGGCTTCGACGGGAGGGTGAAAAACTGTTTTTT. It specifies CATRLRREGEKLFF.

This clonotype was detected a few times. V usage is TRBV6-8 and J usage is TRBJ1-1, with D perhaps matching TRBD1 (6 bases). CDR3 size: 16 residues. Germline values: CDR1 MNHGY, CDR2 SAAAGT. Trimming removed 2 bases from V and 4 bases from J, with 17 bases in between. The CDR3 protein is CASSYEGERPGTEAFF. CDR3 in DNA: TGTGCCAGCAGTTACGAGGGGGAGCGGCCGGGCACTGAAGCTTTCTTT.

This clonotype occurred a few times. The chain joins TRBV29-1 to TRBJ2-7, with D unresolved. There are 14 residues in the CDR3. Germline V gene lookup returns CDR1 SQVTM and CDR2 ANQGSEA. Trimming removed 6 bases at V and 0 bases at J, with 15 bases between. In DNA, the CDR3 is TGCAGCGTCGCCCGGACGGGCAGCTCCTACGAGCAGTACTTC. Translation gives CSVARTGSSYEQYF.

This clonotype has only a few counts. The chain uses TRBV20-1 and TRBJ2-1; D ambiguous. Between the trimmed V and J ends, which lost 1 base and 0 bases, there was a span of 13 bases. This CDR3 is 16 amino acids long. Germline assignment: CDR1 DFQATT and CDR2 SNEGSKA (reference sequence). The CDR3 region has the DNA TGCAGTGCTAGAGTACCGACTGTAAGCTCCTACAATGAGCAGTTCTTC. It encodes CSARVPTVSSYNEQFF.

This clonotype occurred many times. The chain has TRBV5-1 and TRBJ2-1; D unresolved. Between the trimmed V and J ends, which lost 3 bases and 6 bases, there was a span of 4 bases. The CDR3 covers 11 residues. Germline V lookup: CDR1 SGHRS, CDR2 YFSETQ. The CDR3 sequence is CASSWINEQFF. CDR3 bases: TGCGCCAGCAGCTGGATCAATGAGCAGTTCTTC.

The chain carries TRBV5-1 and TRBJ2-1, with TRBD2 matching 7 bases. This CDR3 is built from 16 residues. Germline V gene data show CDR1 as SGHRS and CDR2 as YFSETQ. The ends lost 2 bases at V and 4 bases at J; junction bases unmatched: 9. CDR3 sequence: CASSFTAGVKYNEQFF. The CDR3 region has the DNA TGCGCCAGCAGCTTTACGGCGGGAGTCAAATACAATGAGCAGTTCTTC.

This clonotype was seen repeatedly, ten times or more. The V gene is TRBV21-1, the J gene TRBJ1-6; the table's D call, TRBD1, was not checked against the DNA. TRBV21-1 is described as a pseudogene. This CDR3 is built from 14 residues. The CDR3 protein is CASSIAGVDSPLHF. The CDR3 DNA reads TGTGCCAGCAGCATTGCGGGGGTGGATTCACCCCTCCACTTT.

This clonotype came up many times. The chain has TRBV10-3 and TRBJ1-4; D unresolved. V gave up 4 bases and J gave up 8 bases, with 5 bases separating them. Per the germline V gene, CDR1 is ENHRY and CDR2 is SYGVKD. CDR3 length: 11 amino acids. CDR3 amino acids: CAISAGEKLFF. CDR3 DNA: TGTGCCATCAGTGCGGGAGAAAAACTGTTTTTT.

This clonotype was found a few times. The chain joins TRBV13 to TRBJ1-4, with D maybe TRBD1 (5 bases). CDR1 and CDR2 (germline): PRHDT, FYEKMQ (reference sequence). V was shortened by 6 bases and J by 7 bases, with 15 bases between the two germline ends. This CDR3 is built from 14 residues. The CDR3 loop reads CASSPTGGGEKLFF. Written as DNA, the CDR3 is TGTGCCAGCAGTCCTACGGGGGGGGGTGAAAAACTGTTTTTT.

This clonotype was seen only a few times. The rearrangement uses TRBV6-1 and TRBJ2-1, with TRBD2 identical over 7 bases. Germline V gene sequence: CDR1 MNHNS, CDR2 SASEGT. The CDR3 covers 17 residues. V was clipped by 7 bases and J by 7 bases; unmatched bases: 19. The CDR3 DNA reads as TGTGCCAGCAATCAATTGGGAGGGCGACTCGAAGGGAATGAGCAGTTCTTC. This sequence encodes CASNQLGGRLEGNEQFF.

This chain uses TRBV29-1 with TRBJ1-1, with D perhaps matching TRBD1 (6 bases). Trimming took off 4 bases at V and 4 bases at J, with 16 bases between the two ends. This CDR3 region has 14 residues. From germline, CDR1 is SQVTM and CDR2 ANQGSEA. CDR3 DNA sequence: TGCAGCGTTGTATTGGGGGCCTCGACCACTGAAGCTTTCTTT. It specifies CSVVLGASTTEAFF.

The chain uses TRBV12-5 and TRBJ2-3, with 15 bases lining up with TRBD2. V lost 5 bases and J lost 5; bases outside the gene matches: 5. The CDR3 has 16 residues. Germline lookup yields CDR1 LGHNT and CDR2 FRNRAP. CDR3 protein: CASGPGLAGGVDTQYF. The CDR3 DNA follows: TGTGCTAGTGGTCCGGGACTAGCGGGAGGTGTAGATACGCAGTATTTT.

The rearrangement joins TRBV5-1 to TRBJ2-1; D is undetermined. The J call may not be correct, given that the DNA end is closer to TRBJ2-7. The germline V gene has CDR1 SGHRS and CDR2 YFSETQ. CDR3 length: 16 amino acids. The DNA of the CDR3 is TGCGCCAGCAGCGCAACGACTCCCCGCTCCTACAATGAGCAGTACTTC. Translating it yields CASSATTPRSYNEQYF.

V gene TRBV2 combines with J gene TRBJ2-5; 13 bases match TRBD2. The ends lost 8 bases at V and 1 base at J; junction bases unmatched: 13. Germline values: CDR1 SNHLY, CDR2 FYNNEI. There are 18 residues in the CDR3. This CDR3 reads CASGDRLAGGRSQETQYF. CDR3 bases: TGTGCCAGCGGGGACCGACTAGCGGGAGGTCGATCCCAAGAGACCCAGTACTTC.

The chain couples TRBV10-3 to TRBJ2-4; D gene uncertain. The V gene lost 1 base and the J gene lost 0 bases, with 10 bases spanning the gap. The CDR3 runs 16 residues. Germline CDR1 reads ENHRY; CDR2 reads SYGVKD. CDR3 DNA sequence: TGTGCCATCAGTGAGTTTGCCGACGTAGCCAAAAACATTCAGTACTTC. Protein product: CAISEFADVAKNIQYF.